This TCR beta chain derives from a study of beta chain features in type 1 diabetes. Study findings and constraints: Sequencing the cDNA could make cells with high TCR expression show up more than they should.

Germline V gene data show CDR1 as SGHNT and CDR2 as YENEEA. Deletions cut 1 base from V and 11 bases from J, with 9 bases between. The CDR3 is 13 residues long. With regard to this clone: The antigen is not known.

Sequencing targeted expressed TCRB transcripts, as all isolated RNA had been reverse transcribed. The assay was immunoSEQ multiplex PCR, and TCRdb's table has in-frame clones only and misses some. Of some 150,000 clones in the sample, 8.5% to 12% are singletons; the top ten hold 1.3%. V usage is TRBV11-3 and J usage is TRBJ1-6; D is unclear. What was sequenced was naive CD4+ T cells from blood. This TCR was recovered from a man younger than 35 in good health. CDR3 loop: CASSLGGGAPLHF. Here the CDR3 DNA reads TGTGCCAGCAGCTTAGGGGGAGGCGCACCCCTCCACTTT. Looking up the rest from reference TRBV11-3 and TRBJ1-6 gives the full variable domain: EAGVVQSPRYKIIEKKQPVAFWCNPISGHNTLYWYLQNLGQGPELLIRYENEEAVDDSQLPKDRFSAERLKGVDSTLKIQPAELGDSAVYLCASSLGGGAPLHFGNGTRLTVT.